This T cell receptor beta chain appears in the sequencing data of a study of cytomegalovirus exposure and HLA in healthy donors. On the study more broadly: In a previous analysis, 117 million unique TCR beta sequences were found from some 180 million T cells. Study-level results: Reported findings show TCR beta sequences accurately forecast HLA-A and HLA-B alleles in most subjects. Judged likely to be a sequencing artifact was a cluster of highly shared sequence variants.

While unrecorded immune exposures were likely, the donors were nominally healthy when sampled. A word on this clone: As yet, its antigen is unknown.

Primers for the PCR totalled 60 Vbeta and 13 Jbeta. Produced via immunoSEQ multiplex PCR; TCRdb's table is partial and in-frame only. The sample consists of roughly 180,000 clones, about three quarters of them appearing once. The germline V gene encodes CDR1 WSHSY and CDR2 SAAADI. The V end was cut by 3 bases, the J end by 6 bases, with 15 bases between. The CDR3 has 14 residues. Source material: PBMCs. This sequence was found in a woman in her twenties or thirties in good health and CMV-seropositive. The chain joins TRBV10-2 to TRBJ2-7; maybe TRBD2 (6 bases). The CDR3 DNA sequence: TGCGCCAGCAGTGATAGGACGGGAGCGGTCGAGCAGTACTTC. Translation: CASSDRTGAVEQYF.